The sequence of this T cell receptor (beta chain) was determined in a study of Ad26.COV2.S vaccination and SARS-CoV-2 variants. CDR3 length: 14 residues. The germline V gene has CDR1 LGHDT and CDR2 YNNKEL (reference sequence). V lost 3 bases to trimming and J lost 4 bases, with 12 bases between them. Measured with immunoSEQ multiplex PCR; TCRdb has only the in-frame clones, and not every one. The sample holds some 450,000 clones, 90% seen once. Treatment defined: over 15 received Ad26.COV2.S at low or high dose, single or two shots; about 5 received placebo; per-sample allocation not given. The investigators took samples on day 63 after the first vaccine or placebo injection.

This chain connects TRBV3-1 (or the pseudogene TRBV3-2) to TRBJ2-5; tentatively, D is TRBD2 (6 bases). This receptor was obtained from a person between 18 and 59 years old who received the Ad26.COV2.S COVID-19 vaccine or a placebo. The sequencing used peripheral blood, collected in a trial of Ad26.COV2.S vaccine versus placebo. The chain's CDR3 is CASSQEWGVETQYF. DNA of the CDR3: TGTGCCAGCAGCCAGGAGTGGGGGGTAGAGACCCAGTACTTC.